Below, 32 T cell receptor beta chains from the same sample are listed, as sequenced in a study of T-cell reconstitution after alpha-beta-depleted transplantation in children listed by TCRdb under 2016. Libraries were made using PCR. The data were produced on an Illumina HiSeq 2500. To normalize quantification of the TCRbeta repertoire, the TCR libraries were built with molecular barcoding that relied on unique molecular identifiers. TCRdb applied fastp at Q25 and MiXCR to the public reads, then kept only in-frame beta chains. Rows merge per CDR3 protein into single entries with the most common DNA and genes. This sample lists around 380,000 distinct CDR3 sequences; roughly 10% were detected once. The top ten clones comprise 5% to 6.5% of the sample. The source was PBMCs from the stem cell graft donor, collected from the stem cell graft. These receptors came from a human donor who donated a stem cell graft to a child with acute myeloid leukemia.

A few counts support this clonotype. The chain combines TRBV5-1 with TRBJ1-2; D gene ambiguous. This CDR3 has 14 amino acids. Trimming took off 0 bases at V and 4 bases at J, with 10 bases between the two ends. Per the germline V gene, CDR1 is SGHRS and CDR2 is YFSETQ. For the CDR3, the DNA is TGCGCCAGCAGCTTGGAAGCGGGGTTCTATGGCTACACCTTC. Amino acid sequence: CASSLEAGFYGYTF. Looking up the rest from reference TRBV5-1 and TRBJ1-2 gives the full variable domain: KAGVTQTPRYLIKTRGQQVTLSCSPISGHRSVSWYQQTPGQGLQFLFEYFSETQRNKGNFPGRFSGRQFSNSRSEMNVSTLELGDSALYLCASSLEAGFYGYTFGSGTRLTVV.

This clonotype was recorded a few times. The chain links TRBV7-8 to TRBJ2-3; D perhaps matches TRBD2 (5 bases). This CDR3 is built from 15 residues. V was shortened by 5 bases and J by 4 bases, with 16 bases between the two germline ends. In germline, CDR1 is SGHVS, CDR2 FQNEAQ. For the CDR3, the DNA is TGTGCCAGCAGCCCACGCCGGGATCTCGCAGATACGCAGTATTTT. Its protein is CASSPRRDLADTQYF.

This clonotype was seen once. This chain uses TRBV12-3 or TRBV12-4 with TRBJ2-3, with 9 bases aligning to TRBD1. This CDR3 is built from 14 residues. Trimming at V came to 7 bases and at J to 2 bases, leaving 4 bases not matched to a gene. For the CDR3, the DNA is TGTGCCAGCAATATACAGGGGGCCACAGATACGCAGTATTTT. Translated, it gives CASNIQGATDTQYF.

The chain carries TRBV12-5 and TRBJ1-1; tentative D call: TRBD1 (5 bases). There are 13 residues in the CDR3. Trimming pared 1 base from V and 6 bases from J, leaving 9 bases between. CDR1 and CDR2 (germline): LGHNT, FRNRAP. Here the CDR3 reads CASGLGTQAEAFF. CDR3 sequence (DNA): TGTGCTAGTGGTTTGGGGACACAGGCTGAAGCTTTCTTT.

The genes are TRBV20-1 and TRBJ2-3; a weak D match, TRBD2 (5 bases). The CDR3 totals 14 residues. Trimming left V 3 bases short and J 4 bases short, with 14 bases between. Germline values: CDR1 DFQATT, CDR2 SNEGSKA (reference sequence). CDR3 region: CSASLASRPDTQYF. CDR3 DNA sequence: TGCAGTGCTAGTCTTGCTAGCCGCCCAGATACGCAGTATTTT.

This clonotype appeared a few times. The rearrangement joins TRBV9 to TRBJ2-7, with 12 bases that match TRBD2. This CDR3 has 20 residues. V shed 3 bases and J 0 bases; nucleotides not matched to a gene: 16. Looked up from germline, CDR1 is SGDLS and CDR2 is YYNGEE. CDR3 coding DNA: TGTGCCAGCAGCGCCAGCACATCTAGCGGGGGGGAAGATCACTCCTACGAGCAGTACGTC. Protein product: CASSASTSSGGEDHSYEQYV.

The chain joins TRBV10-3 to TRBJ1-2; no reliable D call. V dropped 4 bases and J dropped 0 bases, with 6 bases sitting between them. Per germline, CDR1 ENHRY and CDR2 SYGVKD. The CDR3 is 13 amino acids. In nucleotides, the CDR3 is TGTGCCATCAGTGGAGAGTCTAACTATGGCTACACCTTC. This translates into CAISGESNYGYTF.

This clonotype was detected many times. CDR3 region: CASSLGASQLQETQYF. In DNA form, the CDR3 reads TGCGCCAGCAGCTTAGGGGCTAGTCAACTCCAAGAGACCCAGTACTTC. The V gene is TRBV5-1, the J gene TRBJ2-5, with a weak D call TRBD1 (5 bases). The CDR3 extends over 16 amino acids. V was trimmed by 2 bases and J by 1 base, leaving 15 bases between them. Germline CDR1 reads SGHRS; CDR2 reads YFSETQ.

This clonotype was observed a handful of times. The V call is TRBV6-2 or TRBV6-3, the J call TRBJ1-1; D not certain. The CDR3 runs to 19 residues. Trimming cost V 1 base and J 3 bases, with 24 bases left between them. Looked up from germline, CDR1 is MNHEY and CDR2 is SVGEGT. In DNA, the CDR3 is TGTGCCAGCAGTTACTTGATCATAAGGACGGGAAGATCAGACACTGAAGCTTTCTTT. Amino acid sequence: CASSYLIIRTGRSDTEAFF.

This sequence joins TRBV6-5 and TRBJ2-4; D is tentatively TRBD1 or TRBD2 (5 bases each). The CDR3 contains 12 residues. The V end was cut by 5 bases, the J end by 11 bases, with 13 bases between. Germline CDR1 and CDR2: MNHEY and SVGAGI. CDR3 DNA sequence: TGTGCCAGCAGTAACCACCGGGACGTTCAGTACTTC. This gives the protein CASSNHRDVQYF.

This clonotype was detected a few times. V and J are TRBV12-3 or TRBV12-4 and TRBJ2-7; 9 nucleotides line up with TRBD1. This CDR3 comprises 13 residues. Trimming removed 4 bases from V and 2 bases from J; junction bases left unmatched: 0. The chain's CDR3 is CASSWTGAYEQYF. In DNA, the CDR3 is TGTGCCAGCAGTTGGACAGGGGCCTACGAGCAGTACTTC.

This clonotype was counted a few times. The chain couples TRBV7-2 to TRBJ1-5; D gene uncertain. The V gene's germline CDR1 is SGHTA and CDR2 FQGNSA. The CDR3 covers 13 residues. The V gene lost 5 bases and the J gene lost 4 bases, with 9 bases spanning the gap. In DNA, the CDR3 is TGTGCCAGCAGCAACCTAGATAATCAGCCCCAGCATTTT. Translated: CASSNLDNQPQHF.

This clonotype was seen repeatedly, ten times or more. V usage is TRBV7-2 and J usage is TRBJ2-2; TRBD2 aligns across 10 bases. The CDR3 is made up of 17 amino acids. Germline CDR1 SGHTA, CDR2 FQGNSA. Unmatched junction bases numbered 11, after V lost 5 bases and J lost 5 bases. The CDR3 DNA reads as TGTGCCAGCAGCCAGCAGCGGGGGGGCCGGGAGACCGGGGAGCTGTTTTTT. It encodes CASSQQRGGRETGELFF.

This clonotype was seen a handful of times. The chain has TRBV7-8 and TRBJ1-4; D is unresolved. Germline V CDR1 and CDR2: SGHVS, FQNEAQ. V lost 1 base, J lost 0 bases, and 9 bases lay in between. The CDR3 is made up of 16 amino acids. CDR3 DNA sequence: TGTGCCAGCAGCTTAGGGGCCTTTTCAACTAATGAAAAACTGTTTTTT. It encodes CASSLGAFSTNEKLFF. The full variable domain, rest sourced from reference TRBV7-8 and TRBJ1-4, is GAGVSQSPRYKVAKRGQDVALRCDPISGHVSLFWYQQALGQGPEFLTYFQNEAQLDKSGLPSDRFFAERPEGSVSTLKIQRTQQEDSAVYLCASSLGAFSTNEKLFFGSGTQLSVL.

This clonotype showed up just a few times. This chain uses TRBV20-1 with TRBJ2-1, with 9 bases fitting TRBD2. The CDR3 loop spans 16 amino acids. The V gene end was trimmed by 1 base and the J gene end by 9 bases; junction bases not matched to a gene: 13. CDR1 is DFQATT, CDR2 SNEGSKA, per germline (reference sequence). CDR3 in DNA: TGCAGTGCTAGAGCCCTAGCGGGACCATTTTCTAGTGAGCAGTTCTTC. This translates into CSARALAGPFSSEQFF.

This clonotype was found many times. CDR3 coding DNA: TGTGCCAGCAGTCCTCTAGCGGGAGGACGGTTCTACGAGCAGTACTTC. Translation: CASSPLAGGRFYEQYF. The chain recombines TRBV12-3 or TRBV12-4 with TRBJ2-7; 11 nucleotides agree with TRBD2. This CDR3 has 16 residues. V lost 5 bases, J lost 3 bases, and 9 bases stayed unmatched.

This clonotype was picked up many times. This rearrangement joins TRBV6-1 to TRBJ1-2; no definite D call. This CDR3 contains 11 residues. Germline CDR1 MNHNS, CDR2 SASEGT. The germline V and J ends were trimmed by 4 bases and 1 base, with 1 base remaining between them. In nucleotides, the CDR3 is TGTGCCAGCAGTGTTAACTATGGCTACACCTTC. Its translation: CASSVNYGYTF.

This clonotype was recorded a few times. The V and J genes are TRBV20-1 and TRBJ2-3; D unresolved. Germline-derived CDR1 and CDR2 are DFQATT and SNEGSKA (reference sequence). Trimming shortened V by 3 bases and J by 6 bases, and 7 bases separated the two germline ends. This CDR3 has 11 amino acids. The CDR3 nucleotides read TGCAGTGCTAGCCCCCCCGATACGCAGTATTTT. As protein: CSASPPDTQYF.

This clonotype turned up a few times. This chain uses TRBV20-1 with TRBJ2-1; no reliable D call. This CDR3 is 13 amino acids long. Deletions cut 6 bases from V and 12 bases from J, with 21 bases between. Germline CDR1 DFQATT, CDR2 SNEGSKA (reference sequence). The CDR3 DNA follows: TGCAGTGCAAGACGGCCAGAGAGCCCCTTGCAGTTCTTC. Amino acids: CSARRPESPLQFF.

In this sample, this clonotype turned up many times. This may stem from a read error, because a much larger clone lies one nucleotide away. The rearrangement joins TRBV5-6 to TRBJ1-1; D ambiguous. The CDR3 runs 13 residues. V was cut by 2 bases and J by 1 base, with 6 bases left in between. Germline assignment: CDR1 SGHDT and CDR2 YYEEEE. In DNA, the CDR3 is TGTGCCAGCAGCTTCTACAGGAACACTGAAGCTTTCTTT. This gives the protein CASSFYRNTEAFF.

This clonotype was observed a handful of times. The chain links TRBV9 to TRBJ2-5; 14 bases agree with TRBD2. CDR1 is SGDLS and CDR2 is YYNGEE in the germline V gene. The ends lost 2 bases at V and 5 bases at J; junction bases unmatched: 5. The CDR3 is made up of 16 amino acids. CDR3 region: CASSVGTSGSLETQYF. As DNA, the CDR3 is TGTGCCAGCAGCGTCGGGACTAGCGGGAGTCTTGAGACCCAGTACTTC.

This clonotype was detected ten times or more. The CDR3 bases are TGCAGCGTCTCACAGGGATTGGAGACCCAGTACTTC. It translates to CSVSQGLETQYF. J is TRBJ2-5 and V is TRBV29-1; the D gene is possibly TRBD1 (6 bases). CDR3 size: 12 residues. CDR1 is SQVTM, CDR2 ANQGSEA, per germline. The germline V and J ends were trimmed by 6 bases and 5 bases, with 13 bases remaining between them. The whole variable domain, filled in from reference TRBV29-1 and TRBJ2-5, reads SAVISQKPSRDICQRGTSLTIQCQVDSQVTMMFWYRQQPGQSLTLIATANQGSEATYESGFVIDKFPISRPNLTFSTLTVSNMSPEDSSIYLCSVSQGLETQYFGPGTRLLVL.

The chain carries TRBV4-3 and TRBJ2-6, with 7 bases aligning to TRBD1. The V segment lost 5 bases and the J segment 0 bases; nucleotides outside the gene matches: 7. Germline CDR1 reads LGHNA; CDR2 reads YSLEER. This CDR3 is built from 17 residues. The CDR3: CASSYGTANSGANVLTF. For the CDR3, the DNA is TGCGCCAGCAGCTACGGGACAGCTAACTCTGGGGCCAACGTCCTGACTTTC.

The chain joins TRBV10-3 to TRBJ2-3; a weak D match, TRBD2 (6 bases). CDR3 length equals 15 residues. Trimming cost V 4 bases and J 3 bases, with 14 bases left between them. CDR1 and CDR2 (germline): ENHRY, SYGVKD. CDR3 DNA: TGTGCCATCAGTGTATCCCATGGGACTACAGATACGCAGTATTTT. Amino acid sequence: CAISVSHGTTDTQYF.

This clonotype was seen more than once but under ten times. The rearrangement uses TRBV19 and TRBJ1-1; D not resolved. Germline CDR1 and CDR2: LNHDA and SQIVND (reference sequence). The CDR3 is 11 residues long. Trimming left V 5 bases short and J 10 bases short, with 11 bases between. The CDR3 nucleotides read TGTGCCAGTAGTGTCTCTTCTGGAGCTTTCTTT. This translates into CASSVSSGAFF.

The chain joins TRBV6-1 to TRBJ1-1, with no clear D. Trimming cost V 8 bases and J 4 bases, with 14 bases left between them. Per germline, CDR1 MNHNS and CDR2 SASEGT. This CDR3 spans 13 amino acids. CDR3 region: CASALGISTEAFF. The CDR3 DNA reads as TGTGCCAGCGCGCTGGGGATTTCCACTGAAGCTTTCTTT.

The chain recombines TRBV5-1 with TRBJ2-3; no clear D gene. Germline V gene sequence: CDR1 SGHRS, CDR2 YFSETQ. V lost 2 bases, J lost 0 bases, and 10 bases lay in between. There are 15 residues in the CDR3. The CDR3 loop reads CASSFDGPSTDTQYF. The CDR3 DNA is TGCGCCAGCAGCTTTGACGGACCTAGCACAGATACGCAGTATTTT.

This clonotype was seen repeatedly, ten times or more. The chain combines TRBV6-2 or TRBV6-3 with TRBJ1-1; D gene unclear. CDR1 is MNHEY and CDR2 is SVGEGT in the germline V gene. This CDR3 region has 14 residues. V lost 2 bases and J 1 base, leaving 8 bases between the germline ends. CDR3 sequence reads: CASSYTDQNTEAFF. The CDR3 DNA reads as TGTGCCAGCAGTTACACGGATCAGAACACTGAAGCTTTCTTT.

In its sample, this clonotype was seen a few times. The chain uses TRBV4-1 and TRBJ1-2, with D unresolved. Trimming shortened V by 0 bases and J by 4 bases, and 12 bases separated the two germline ends. CDR3 size: 15 residues. The germline V gene encodes CDR1 MGHRA and CDR2 YSYEKL. CDR3 sequence reads: CASSQDMASGYGYTF. DNA for the CDR3: TGCGCCAGCAGCCAAGATATGGCCAGCGGCTATGGCTACACCTTC.

This clonotype was seen more than once but under ten times. The CDR3 loop reads CASSLARDPDTQYF. As DNA, the CDR3 is TGCGCCAGCAGCTTGGCCCGGGACCCAGATACGCAGTATTTT. The genes are TRBV5-1 and TRBJ2-3, with D possibly called TRBD1 or TRBD2 (5 bases each). Germline CDR1 reads SGHRS; CDR2 reads YFSETQ. There are 14 residues in the CDR3. Between the trimmed V and J ends, which lost 0 bases and 4 bases, there was a span of 9 bases. The full variable domain, completed using reference TRBV5-1 and TRBJ2-3, is KAGVTQTPRYLIKTRGQQVTLSCSPISGHRSVSWYQQTPGQGLQFLFEYFSETQRNKGNFPGRFSGRQFSNSRSEMNVSTLELGDSALYLCASSLARDPDTQYFGPGTRLTVL.

The chain carries TRBV7-9 and TRBJ2-1; 9 bases are shared with TRBD2. V dropped 0 bases and J dropped 6; count of bases not matched to a gene: 3. The germline gives CDR1 SEHNR, CDR2 FQNEAQ (reference sequence). The CDR3 is made up of 15 amino acids. The CDR3: CASSLAGGRANEQFF. The CDR3, as DNA: TGTGCCAGCAGCTTAGCGGGCGGGAGGGCCAATGAGCAGTTCTTC. Full variable domain (remainder filled in from reference TRBV7-9 and TRBJ2-1): DTGVSQNPRHKITKRGQNVTFRCDPISEHNRLYWYRQTLGQGPEFLTYFQNEAQLEKSRLLSDRFSAERPKGSFSTLEIQRTEQGDSAMYLCASSLAGGRANEQFFGPGTRLTVL.

This clonotype was picked up a small number of times. The V call is TRBV16, the J call TRBJ2-3; perhaps TRBD1 as D (5 bases). Germline loops: CDR1 KGHSY, CDR2 FQNENV. V was pared by 1 base and J by 4 bases, with 12 bases between. This CDR3 region has 15 residues. The CDR3 protein is CASSQWQGSADTQYF. CDR3 sequence (DNA): TGTGCCAGCAGCCAATGGCAGGGCTCCGCAGATACGCAGTATTTT. The whole variable domain, remainder taken from reference TRBV16 and TRBJ2-3, is GEEVAQTPKHLVRGEGQKAKLYCAPIKGHSYVFWYQQVLKNEFKFLISFQNENVFDETGMPKERFSAKCLPNSPCSLEIQATKLEDSAVYFCASSQWQGSADTQYFGPGTRLTVL.